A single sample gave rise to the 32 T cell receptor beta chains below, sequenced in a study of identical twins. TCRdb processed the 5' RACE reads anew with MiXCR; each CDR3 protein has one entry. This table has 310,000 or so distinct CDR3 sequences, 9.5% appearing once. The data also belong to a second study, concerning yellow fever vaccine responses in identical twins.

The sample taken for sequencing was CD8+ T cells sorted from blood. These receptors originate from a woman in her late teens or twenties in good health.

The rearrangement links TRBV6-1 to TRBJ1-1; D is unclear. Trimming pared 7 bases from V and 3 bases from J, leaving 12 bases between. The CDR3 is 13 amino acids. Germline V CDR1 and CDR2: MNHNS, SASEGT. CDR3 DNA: TGTGCCAGCAACCTACAGAGGGACACTGAAGCTTTCTTT. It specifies CASNLQRDTEAFF.

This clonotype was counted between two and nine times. The DNA of the CDR3 is TGCGCCAGCAGCCAAGGGCAGGGGGTAGGGTACGAGCAGTACTTC. Translated: CASSQGQGVGYEQYF. The chain joins TRBV4-1 to TRBJ2-7, with 7 nucleotides matching TRBD1. V dropped 1 base and J dropped 4; count of bases not matched to a gene: 7. The germline gives CDR1 MGHRA, CDR2 YSYEKL. This CDR3 comprises 15 residues.

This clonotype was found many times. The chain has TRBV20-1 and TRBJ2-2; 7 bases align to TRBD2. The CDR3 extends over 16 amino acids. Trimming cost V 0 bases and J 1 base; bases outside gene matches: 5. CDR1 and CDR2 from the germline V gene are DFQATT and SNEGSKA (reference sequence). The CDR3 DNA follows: TGCAGTGCTAGAGATCAGGAGCGGGAGAACACCGGGGAGCTGTTTTTT. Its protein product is CSARDQERENTGELFF.

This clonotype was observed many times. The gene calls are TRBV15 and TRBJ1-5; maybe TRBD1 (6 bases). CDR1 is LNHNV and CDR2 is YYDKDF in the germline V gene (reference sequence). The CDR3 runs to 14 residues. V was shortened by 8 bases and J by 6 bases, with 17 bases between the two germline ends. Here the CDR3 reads CATRSLGGGQPQHF. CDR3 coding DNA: TGTGCCACCCGTTCCCTAGGGGGTGGTCAGCCCCAGCATTTT.

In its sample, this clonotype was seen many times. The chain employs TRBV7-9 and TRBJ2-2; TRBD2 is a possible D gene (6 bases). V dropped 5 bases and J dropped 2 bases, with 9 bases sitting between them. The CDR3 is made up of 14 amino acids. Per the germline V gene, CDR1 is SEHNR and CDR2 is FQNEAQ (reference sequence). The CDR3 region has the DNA TGTGCCAGCAGCACCGGGGGAAACACCGGGGAGCTGTTTTTT. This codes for CASSTGGNTGELFF.

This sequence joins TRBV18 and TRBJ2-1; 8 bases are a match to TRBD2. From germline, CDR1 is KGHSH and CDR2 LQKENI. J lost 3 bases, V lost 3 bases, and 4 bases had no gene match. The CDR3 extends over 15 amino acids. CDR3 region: CASSPRTSNYNEQFF. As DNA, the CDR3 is TGTGCCAGCTCACCGAGGACTAGCAACTACAATGAGCAGTTCTTC.

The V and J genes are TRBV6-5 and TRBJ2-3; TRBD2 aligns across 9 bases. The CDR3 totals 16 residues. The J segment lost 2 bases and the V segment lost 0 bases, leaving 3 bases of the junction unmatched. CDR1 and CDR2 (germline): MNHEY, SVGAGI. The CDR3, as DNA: TGTGCCAGCAGTTACTCGGCGGGAGGGCCCACAGATACGCAGTATTTT. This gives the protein CASSYSAGGPTDTQYF.

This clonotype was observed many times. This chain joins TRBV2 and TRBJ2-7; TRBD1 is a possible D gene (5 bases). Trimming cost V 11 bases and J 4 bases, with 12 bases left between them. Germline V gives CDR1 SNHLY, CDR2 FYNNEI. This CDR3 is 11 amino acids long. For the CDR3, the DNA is TGTGCCGGAAGATCAGGGTACGAGCAGTACTTC. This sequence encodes CAGRSGYEQYF.

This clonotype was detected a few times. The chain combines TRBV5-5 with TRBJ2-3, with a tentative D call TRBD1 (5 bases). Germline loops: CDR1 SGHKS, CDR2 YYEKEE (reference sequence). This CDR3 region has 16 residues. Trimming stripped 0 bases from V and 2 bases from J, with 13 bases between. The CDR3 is CASSLEGQIYTDTQYF. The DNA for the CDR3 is TGTGCCAGCAGCTTGGAGGGGCAGATTTACACAGATACGCAGTATTTT.

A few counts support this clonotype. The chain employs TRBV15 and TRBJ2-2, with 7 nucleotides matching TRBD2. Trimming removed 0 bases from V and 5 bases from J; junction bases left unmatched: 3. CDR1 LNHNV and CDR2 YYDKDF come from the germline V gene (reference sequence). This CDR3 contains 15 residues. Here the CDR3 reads CATSRDGEGTGELFF. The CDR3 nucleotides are TGTGCCACCAGCAGAGATGGGGAGGGGACCGGGGAGCTGTTTTTT.

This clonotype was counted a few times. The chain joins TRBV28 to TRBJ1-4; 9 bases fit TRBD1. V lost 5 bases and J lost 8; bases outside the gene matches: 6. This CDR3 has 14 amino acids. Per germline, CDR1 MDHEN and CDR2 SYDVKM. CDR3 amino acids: CASSPGQGWEKLFF. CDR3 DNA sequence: TGTGCCAGCAGTCCGGGACAGGGCTGGGAAAAACTGTTTTTT.

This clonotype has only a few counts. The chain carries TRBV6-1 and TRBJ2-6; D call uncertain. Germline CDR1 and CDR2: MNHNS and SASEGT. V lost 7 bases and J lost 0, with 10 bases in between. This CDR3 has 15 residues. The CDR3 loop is CASTTFLSGANVLTF. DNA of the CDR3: TGTGCCAGCACCACTTTCCTCTCTGGGGCCAACGTCCTGACTTTC.

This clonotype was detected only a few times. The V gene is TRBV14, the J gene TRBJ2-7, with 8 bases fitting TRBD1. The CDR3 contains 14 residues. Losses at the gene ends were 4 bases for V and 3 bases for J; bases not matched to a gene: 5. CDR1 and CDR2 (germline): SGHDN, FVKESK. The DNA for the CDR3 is TGTGCCAGCAGCCTCACCGGGACAGGCTACGAGCAGTACTTC. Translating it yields CASSLTGTGYEQYF.

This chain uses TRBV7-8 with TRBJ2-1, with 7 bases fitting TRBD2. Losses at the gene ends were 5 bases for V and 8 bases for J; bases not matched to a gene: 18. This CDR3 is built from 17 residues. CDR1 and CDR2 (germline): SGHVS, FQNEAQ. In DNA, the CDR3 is TGTGCCAGCAGCGCAGCGGGACTCCCCTCGTGGGGCGATGAGCAGTTCTTC. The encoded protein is CASSAAGLPSWGDEQFF.

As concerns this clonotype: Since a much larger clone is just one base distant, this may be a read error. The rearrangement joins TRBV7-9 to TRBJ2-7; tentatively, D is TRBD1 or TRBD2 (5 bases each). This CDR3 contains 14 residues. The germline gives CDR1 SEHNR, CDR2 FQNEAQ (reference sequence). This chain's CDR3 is CASSRDGLSYELYF. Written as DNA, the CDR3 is TGTGCCAGCAGCCGGGACGGACTCTCCTACGAGCTGTACTTC.

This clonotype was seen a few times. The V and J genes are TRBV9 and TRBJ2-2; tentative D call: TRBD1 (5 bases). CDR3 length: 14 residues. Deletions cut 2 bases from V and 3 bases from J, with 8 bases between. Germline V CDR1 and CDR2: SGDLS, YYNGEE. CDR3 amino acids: CASSVDRYTGELFF. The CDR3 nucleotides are TGTGCCAGCAGCGTTGACAGATACACCGGGGAGCTGTTTTTT.

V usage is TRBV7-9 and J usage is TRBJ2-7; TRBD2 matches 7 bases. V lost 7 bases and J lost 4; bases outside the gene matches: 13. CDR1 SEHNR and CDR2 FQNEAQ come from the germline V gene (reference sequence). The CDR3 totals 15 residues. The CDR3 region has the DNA TGTGCCAGCACCTCATTATCGGGGGGTGAATACGAGCAGTACTTC. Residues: CASTSLSGGEYEQYF.

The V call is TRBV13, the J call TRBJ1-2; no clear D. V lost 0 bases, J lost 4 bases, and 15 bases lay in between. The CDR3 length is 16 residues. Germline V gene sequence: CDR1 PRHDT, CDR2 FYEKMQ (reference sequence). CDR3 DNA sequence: TGTGCCAGCAGCTTAGGCGACGTCGGGCAGTTCTATGGCTACACCTTC. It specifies CASSLGDVGQFYGYTF.

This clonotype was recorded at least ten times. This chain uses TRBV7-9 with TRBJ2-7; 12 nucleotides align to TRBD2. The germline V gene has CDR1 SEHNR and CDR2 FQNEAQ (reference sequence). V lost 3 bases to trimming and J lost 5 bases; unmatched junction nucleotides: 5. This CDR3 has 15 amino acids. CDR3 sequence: CASSFTRLAGDEQYF. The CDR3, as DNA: TGTGCCAGCAGCTTTACCCGACTAGCGGGGGACGAGCAGTACTTC.

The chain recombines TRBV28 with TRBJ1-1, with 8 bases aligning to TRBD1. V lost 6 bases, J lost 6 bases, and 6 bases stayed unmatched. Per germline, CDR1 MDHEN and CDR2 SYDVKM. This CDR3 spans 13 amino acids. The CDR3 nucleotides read TGTGCCAGCAGCGGGACAGGAGTTTCTGAAGCTTTCTTT. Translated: CASSGTGVSEAFF.

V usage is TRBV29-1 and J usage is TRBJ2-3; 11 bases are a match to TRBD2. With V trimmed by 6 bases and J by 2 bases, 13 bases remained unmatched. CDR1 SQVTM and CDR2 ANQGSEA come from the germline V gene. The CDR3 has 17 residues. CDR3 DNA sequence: TGCAGCGTGTTCACCGTAGCGGGAGGGCCCCTCACAGATACGCAGTATTTT. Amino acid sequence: CSVFTVAGGPLTDTQYF.

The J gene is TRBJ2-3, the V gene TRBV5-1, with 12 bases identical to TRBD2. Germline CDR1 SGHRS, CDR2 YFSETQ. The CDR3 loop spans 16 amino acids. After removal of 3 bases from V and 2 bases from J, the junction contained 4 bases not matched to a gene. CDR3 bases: TGCGCCAGCAGCTCCAGGACTAGCGGGGACACAGATACGCAGTATTTT. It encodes CASSSRTSGDTDTQYF.

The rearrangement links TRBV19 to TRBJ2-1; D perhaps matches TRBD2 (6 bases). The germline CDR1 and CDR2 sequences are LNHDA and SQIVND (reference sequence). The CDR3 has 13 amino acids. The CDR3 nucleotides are TGTGCGAGTGGCGACGGACTAACGGCTGAGCAGTTCTTC. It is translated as CASGDGLTAEQFF. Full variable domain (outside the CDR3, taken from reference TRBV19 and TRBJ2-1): DGGITQSPKYLFRKEGQNVTLSCEQNLNHDAMYWYRQDPGQGLRLIYYSQIVNDFQKGDIAEGYSVSREKKESFPLTVTSAQKNPTAFYLCASGDGLTAEQFFGPGTRLTVL.

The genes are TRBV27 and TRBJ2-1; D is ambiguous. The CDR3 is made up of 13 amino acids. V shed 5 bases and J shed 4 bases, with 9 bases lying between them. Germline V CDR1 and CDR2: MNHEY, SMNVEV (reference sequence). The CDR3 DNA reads TGTGCCAGCAGTCCGACTTGGTACAATGAGCAGTTCTTC. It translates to CASSPTWYNEQFF.

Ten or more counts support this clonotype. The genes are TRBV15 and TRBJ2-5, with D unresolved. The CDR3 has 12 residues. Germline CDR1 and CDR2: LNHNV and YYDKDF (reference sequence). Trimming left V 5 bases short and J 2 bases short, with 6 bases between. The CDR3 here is CATSRLQETQYF. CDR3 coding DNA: TGTGCCACCAGCCGGTTACAAGAGACCCAGTACTTC.

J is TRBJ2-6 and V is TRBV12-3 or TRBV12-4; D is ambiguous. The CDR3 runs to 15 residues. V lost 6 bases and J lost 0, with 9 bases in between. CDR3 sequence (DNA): TGTGCCAGCAGCCCGGTTTACTCTGGGGCCAACGTCCTGACTTTC. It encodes CASSPVYSGANVLTF.

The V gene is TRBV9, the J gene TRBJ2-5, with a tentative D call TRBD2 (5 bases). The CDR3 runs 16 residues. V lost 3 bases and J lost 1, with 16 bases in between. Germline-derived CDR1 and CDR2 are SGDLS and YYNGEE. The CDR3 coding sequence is TGTGCCAGCAGCGGAACTAACAGTCGGGGCCAAGAGACCCAGTACTTC. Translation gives CASSGTNSRGQETQYF.

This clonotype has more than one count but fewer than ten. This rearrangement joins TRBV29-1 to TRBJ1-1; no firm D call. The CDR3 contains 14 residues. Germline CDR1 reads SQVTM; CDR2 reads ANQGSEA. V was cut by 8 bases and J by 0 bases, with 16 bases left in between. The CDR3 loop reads CSTRRAGVNTEAFF. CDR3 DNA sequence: TGCAGCACACGAAGGGCCGGAGTGAACACTGAAGCTTTCTTT.

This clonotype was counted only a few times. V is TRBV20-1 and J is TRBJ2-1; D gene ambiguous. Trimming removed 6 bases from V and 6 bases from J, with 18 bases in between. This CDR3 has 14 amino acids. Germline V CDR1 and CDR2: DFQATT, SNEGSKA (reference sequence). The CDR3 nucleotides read TGCAGTGCCCAGGAGTCGCTACCATCCAATGAGCAGTTCTTC. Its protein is CSAQESLPSNEQFF.

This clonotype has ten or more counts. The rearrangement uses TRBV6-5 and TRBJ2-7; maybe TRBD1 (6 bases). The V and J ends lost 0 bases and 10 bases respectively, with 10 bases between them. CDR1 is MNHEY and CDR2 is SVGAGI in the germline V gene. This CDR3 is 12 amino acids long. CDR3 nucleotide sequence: TGTGCCAGCAGTTACTCACGGGACAAACAGTACTTC. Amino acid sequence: CASSYSRDKQYF.

The DNA for the CDR3 is TGTGCCAGCAGTCCCTGGGCCGACACCGGGGAGCTGTTTTTT. Encoded protein: CASSPWADTGELFF. The V and J genes are TRBV27 and TRBJ2-2, with D uncertain. Trimming left V 5 bases short and J 3 bases short, with 10 bases between. The CDR3 is 14 amino acids. CDR1 is MNHEY and CDR2 is SMNVEV in the germline V gene (reference sequence).

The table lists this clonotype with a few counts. CDR3 in amino acids: CASSQIWGRDIDTGELFF. The CDR3 DNA sequence: TGTGCCAGCAGCCAAATTTGGGGCAGGGACATCGACACCGGGGAGCTGTTTTTT. The chain recombines TRBV3-1 with TRBJ2-2, with D possibly being TRBD1 (6 bases). The V gene lost 2 bases and the J gene lost 3 bases, with 19 bases spanning the gap. Germline V gene lookup returns CDR1 LGHDT and CDR2 YNNKEL (reference sequence). The CDR3 extends over 18 amino acids.